Included here is one T cell receptor (beta chain) sequence, with context. All of the isolated RNA was reverse transcribed, so expressed TCRB transcripts were sequenced. Data came from immunoSEQ multiplex PCR; TCRdb stores just in-frame clones and leaves some out. The sample consists of about 270,000 clones, around 14% of them appearing once. The data belong to a study of beta chain features in type 1 diabetes. J was trimmed by 6 bases and V by 1 base; bases with no gene match: 5. Germline CDR1 LGHNA, CDR2 YSLEER. The length of the CDR3 is 16 residues. The gene calls are TRBV4-3 and TRBJ2-2; TRBD1 aligns across 10 bases. The TCR sequence derives from a woman between 40 and 50 years old in good health. Sequencing was done on a sample of naive CD4+ T cells from blood. As DNA, the CDR3 is TGCGCCAGCAGCCAAGGACAGGGGGCGTGGGCCGGGGAGCTGTTTTTT. Its translation is CASSQGQGAWAGELFF.